Listed here are 27 T cell receptor beta chains from one sample, sequenced in a study of blood T cell repertoires in COVID-19. TCRdb's copy holds only in-frame clones and misses some; the assay was immunoSEQ multiplex PCR. The repertoire includes 30,000 to 35,000 clones, approximately 81% of them detected once, and roughly 32% sits in the top ten. Input material: peripheral blood. The source is a man older than 75 with acute or convalescent COVID-19.

This chain uses TRBV5-8 with TRBJ1-1, with D possibly matching TRBD1 (6 bases). Germline assignment: CDR1 SGHTS and CDR2 YDEGEE. The CDR3 has 15 residues. V was shortened by 4 bases and J by 4 bases, with 17 bases between the two germline ends. This CDR3 reads CASSLRSGEGTEAFF. In nucleotides, the CDR3 is TGTGCCAGCAGCCTCCGCTCAGGGGAGGGCACTGAAGCTTTCTTT.

This clone occurred a few times. This sequence joins TRBV13 and TRBJ2-7; weak D call: TRBD1 (5 bases). In germline, CDR1 is PRHDT, CDR2 FYEKMQ (reference sequence). The CDR3 is 15 amino acids. The germline V and J ends were trimmed by 5 bases and 0 bases, with 14 bases remaining between them. In DNA form, the CDR3 reads TGTGCCAGCAGCCTGACAGTAAAAGGCTCCTACGAGCAGTACTTC. The encoded protein is CASSLTVKGSYEQYF.

V gene TRBV10-3 combines with J gene TRBJ2-3; 11 nucleotides agree with TRBD2. Losses at the gene ends were 11 bases for V and 0 bases for J; bases not matched to a gene: 7. Germline-derived CDR1 and CDR2 are ENHRY and SYGVKD. CDR3 length equals 15 residues. The CDR3 loop reads CASSSGGTSTDTQYF. CDR3 DNA sequence: TGTGCCTCCTCTAGCGGGGGGACTAGCACAGATACGCAGTATTTT.

The genes are TRBV6-2 or TRBV6-3 and TRBJ2-3, with TRBD2 matching 9 bases. V shed 2 bases and J 7 bases; nucleotides not matched to a gene: 10. The germline V gene encodes CDR1 MNHEY and CDR2 SVGEGT. The CDR3 has 16 amino acids. For the CDR3, the DNA is TGTGCCAGCAGTTACGCCCCGCGGGGGGGCAAAAATACGCAGTATTTT. Protein product: CASSYAPRGGKNTQYF.

The rearrangement uses TRBV7-2 and TRBJ1-2; 7 nucleotides line up with TRBD1. This CDR3 has 15 amino acids. Trimming took 1 base from V and 2 from J; bases not matched to a gene: 4. Germline V CDR1 and CDR2: SGHTA, FQGNSA. This CDR3 is CASSLVTGDNYGYTF. The CDR3 DNA reads as TGTGCCAGCAGCTTAGTTACAGGGGACAACTATGGCTACACCTTC.

This clone occurred once. The DNA of the CDR3 is TGTGCCAGCAGCCAAGATCGTAAAGAGACCCAGTACTTC. This codes for CASSQDRKETQYF. J is TRBJ2-5 and V is TRBV3-1 (or the pseudogene TRBV3-2), with no clear D. Trimming left V 0 bases short and J 3 bases short, with 5 bases between. Germline V gene sequence: CDR1 LGHDT, CDR2 YNNKEL (reference sequence). The CDR3 has 13 amino acids.

The rearrangement uses TRBV5-6 and TRBJ2-3, with 7 bases identical to TRBD2. Germline loops: CDR1 SGHDT, CDR2 YYEEEE. V lost 3 bases to trimming and J lost 2 bases; unmatched junction nucleotides: 3. The CDR3 length is 14 residues. The CDR3 region has the DNA TGTGCCAGCAGCTACGGGGGGATCACAGATACGCAGTATTTT. Translating it yields CASSYGGITDTQYF.

This sequence joins TRBV1 and TRBJ2-3; TRBD2, the D gene given by the table, was not confirmed from the DNA. TRBV1 is a pseudogene. This CDR3 region has 16 residues. In nucleotides, the CDR3 is TGCACCAGCAGCCTCAAAGAAGCGGGGGGCACAGATACGCAGTATTTT. Residues: CTSSLKEAGGTDTQYF.

The genes are TRBV11-2 and TRBJ2-4; 11 bases match TRBD2. The CDR3 extends over 15 amino acids. CDR1 is SGHAT and CDR2 is FQNNGV in the germline V gene. J gave up 7 bases and V 4 bases, and 6 bases lay outside the gene matches. The chain's CDR3 is CASSSLAGGPNIQYF. Here the CDR3 DNA reads TGTGCCAGCAGCTCATTAGCGGGGGGGCCTAACATTCAGTACTTC.

This chain joins TRBV10-3 and TRBJ2-7; D is possibly TRBD2 (7 bases). CDR1 is ENHRY and CDR2 is SYGVKD in the germline V gene. The CDR3 is 14 amino acids. The germline V and J ends were trimmed by 7 bases and 2 bases, with 15 bases remaining between them. In DNA form, the CDR3 reads TGTGCCATCAACTCGGGGGGCAAGCCCTACGAGCAGTACTTC. It translates to CAINSGGKPYEQYF.

This clone appeared a few times. J is TRBJ2-3 and V is TRBV7-2, with a weak D call TRBD2 (5 bases). CDR3 size: 13 residues. V shed 10 bases and J shed 2 bases, with 13 bases lying between them. The V gene's germline CDR1 is SGHTA and CDR2 FQGNSA. The CDR3 sequence: CAIGSGITDTQYF. The DNA of the CDR3 is TGTGCCATAGGGTCGGGAATCACAGATACGCAGTATTTT.

The chain is built from TRBV4-2 and TRBJ2-5; 10 positions agree with TRBD2. Germline values: CDR1 LGHNA, CDR2 YNFKEQ. The CDR3 has 16 amino acids. The junction had 8 bases not matched to a gene; V was cut back by 2 bases and J by 5 bases. CDR3 residues: CASSQIQRAGGETQYF. The CDR3 coding sequence is TGTGCCAGCAGCCAAATACAGAGAGCGGGGGGGGAGACCCAGTACTTC.

The chain combines TRBV5-4 with TRBJ2-5, with unresolved D. From germline, CDR1 is SGHNT and CDR2 YYREEE (reference sequence). The length of the CDR3 is 14 residues. V dropped 4 bases and J dropped 2 bases, with 12 bases sitting between them. The CDR3 DNA follows: TGTGCCAGCAGCAGTGACCGACTTCAAGAGACCCAGTACTTC. Protein: CASSSDRLQETQYF.

The rearrangement links TRBV27 to TRBJ1-1; possibly TRBD1 for D (6 bases). Germline CDR1 and CDR2: MNHEY and SMNVEV (reference sequence). V dropped 7 bases and J dropped 4 bases, with 13 bases sitting between them. The CDR3 consists of 13 residues. CDR3 amino acids: CASTITGSTEAFF. The DNA for the CDR3 is TGTGCCAGCACCATAACAGGGAGCACTGAAGCTTTCTTT.

V and J are TRBV5-4 and TRBJ2-3; 8 nucleotides line up with TRBD1. Germline V gene lookup returns CDR1 SGHNT and CDR2 YYREEE (reference sequence). Losses at the gene ends were 3 bases for V and 4 bases for J; bases not matched to a gene: 4. The CDR3 contains 14 residues. CDR3 sequence (DNA): TGTGCCAGCAGCTACAGGGGGTTGGCAGATACGCAGTATTTT. Translation gives CASSYRGLADTQYF.

The rearrangement joins TRBV10-3 to TRBJ2-2, with a weak D call TRBD2 (5 bases). There are 14 residues in the CDR3. V was shortened by 6 bases and J by 6 bases, with 14 bases between the two germline ends. CDR1 is ENHRY, CDR2 SYGVKD, per germline. The DNA for the CDR3 is TGTGCCATCAGCAACCCCGAGGGCTCCGGGGAGCTGTTTTTT. Translating it yields CAISNPEGSGELFF.

The chain employs TRBV24-1 and TRBJ2-3; 7 bases fit TRBD1. Trimming cost V 4 bases and J 2 bases; bases outside gene matches: 5. Germline CDR1 is KGHDR and CDR2 is SFDVKD. This CDR3 is 15 amino acids long. This chain's CDR3 is CATSDPTGTTDTQYF. DNA of the CDR3: TGTGCCACCAGTGACCCGACAGGGACCACAGATACGCAGTATTTT.

The chain has TRBV7-8 and TRBJ1-1, with D hard to call. Germline V lookup: CDR1 SGHVS, CDR2 FQNEAQ. Trimming stripped 5 bases from V and 1 base from J, with 17 bases between. The CDR3 spans 16 residues. CDR3 amino acids: CASSRASRRENTEAFF. The CDR3 nucleotides are TGTGCCAGCAGCCGGGCCTCTCGTCGGGAGAACACTGAAGCTTTCTTT.

In the case of this clone: A read error may account for a junction end that differs from germline. Other DNA sequences in this specimen translate into the identical CDR3. The chain couples TRBV30 to TRBJ2-5; 8 bases agree with TRBD2. Per germline, CDR1 GTSNPN and CDR2 SVGIG (reference sequence). The CDR3 totals 15 residues. This CDR3 reads CAWSRLAGPQETQYF. CDR3 coding DNA: TGTGCTTGGAGTAGGCTAGCGGGCCCCCAAGAGACCCAGTACTTC.

CDR3 nucleotide sequence: TGTGCCAGCAGCTTAGGGACAGGGGGAACTCACGAGCAGTACTTC. Translating it yields CASSLGTGGTHEQYF. The chain links TRBV7-9 to TRBJ2-7; 10 positions match TRBD1. The CDR3 runs to 15 residues. V shed 1 base, J shed 5 bases, and the junction held 5 bases outside the gene matches. The germline gives CDR1 SEHNR, CDR2 FQNEAQ (reference sequence).

This chain connects TRBV9 to TRBJ2-4, with a possible D match to TRBD2 (6 bases). Trimming shortened V by 3 bases and J by 1 base, and 17 bases separated the two germline ends. This CDR3 contains 17 residues. Germline V gene data show CDR1 as SGDLS and CDR2 as YYNGEE. CDR3 nucleotide sequence: TGTGCCAGCAGCGCCCGAGAATGGGGGGAGGCCAAAAACATTCAGTACTTC. Its translation: CASSAREWGEAKNIQYF.

The chain combines TRBV12-5 with TRBJ2-7; D is unresolved. V lost 5 bases, J lost 0 bases, and 8 bases lay in between. Germline V CDR1 and CDR2: LGHNT, FRNRAP. The CDR3 has 13 residues. This CDR3 reads CASGTPGSYEQYF. In nucleotides, the CDR3 is TGTGCTAGTGGTACCCCCGGCTCCTACGAGCAGTACTTC.

The rearrangement joins TRBV24-1 to TRBJ1-1; possible D gene TRBD1, 5 bases. The length of the CDR3 is 13 residues. V lost 0 bases and J lost 11, with 12 bases in between. The germline V gene encodes CDR1 KGHDR and CDR2 SFDVKD. The CDR3 is CATSDLSPGMAFF. The CDR3 nucleotides read TGTGCCACCAGTGATTTGTCCCCAGGGATGGCTTTCTTT.

In the case of this clone: Germline and junction disagree at one end, which may indicate a read error. V gene TRBV5-1 combines with J gene TRBJ1-4, with 7 bases matching TRBD1. There are 9 residues in the CDR3. Germline V gene data show CDR1 as SGHRS and CDR2 as YFSETQ. The CDR3 nucleotides are TGCGCCAGCAGCTTACAGGGGTGTTTT. Its protein is CASSLQGCF.

This chain connects TRBV4-2 to TRBJ1-1, with a tentative D call TRBD1 (6 bases). Germline V gene lookup returns CDR1 LGHNA and CDR2 YNFKEQ. Between the trimmed V and J ends, which lost 1 base and 0 bases, there was a span of 12 bases. CDR3 length: 16 amino acids. The CDR3 region is CASSQALGTMNTEAFF. DNA of the CDR3: TGTGCCAGCAGCCAAGCCCTGGGGACAATGAACACTGAAGCTTTCTTT.

V and J are TRBV5-4 and TRBJ2-3; perhaps TRBD2 as D (6 bases). V lost 0 bases and J 3 bases, leaving 14 bases between the germline ends. In germline, CDR1 is SGHNT, CDR2 YYREEE (reference sequence). This CDR3 comprises 16 residues. The CDR3 reads CASSLEGYSGTDTQYF. The DNA of the CDR3 is TGTGCCAGCAGCTTGGAAGGCTACAGCGGGACAGATACGCAGTATTTT.

This sequence joins TRBV10-3 and TRBJ2-2; the match to TRBD1 covers 12 bases. After removal of 6 bases from V and 3 bases from J, the junction contained 5 bases not matched to a gene. Germline V gene sequence: CDR1 ENHRY, CDR2 SYGVKD. The CDR3 is 16 residues long. The CDR3 region is CAIRRGQGADTGELFF. DNA of the CDR3: TGTGCCATCAGAAGGGGACAGGGGGCGGACACCGGGGAGCTGTTTTTT.